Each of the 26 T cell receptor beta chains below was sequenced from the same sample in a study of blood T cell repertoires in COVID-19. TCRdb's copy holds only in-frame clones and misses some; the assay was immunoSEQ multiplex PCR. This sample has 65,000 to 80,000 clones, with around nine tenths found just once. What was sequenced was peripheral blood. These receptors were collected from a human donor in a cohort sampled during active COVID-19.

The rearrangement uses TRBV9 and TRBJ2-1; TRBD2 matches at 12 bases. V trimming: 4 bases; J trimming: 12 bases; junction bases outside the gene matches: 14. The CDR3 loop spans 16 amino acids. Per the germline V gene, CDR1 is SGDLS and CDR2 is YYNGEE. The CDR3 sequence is CASSQRLAGAPVSQFF. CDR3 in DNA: TGTGCCAGCAGCCAACGACTAGCGGGGGCCCCTGTATCGCAGTTCTTC. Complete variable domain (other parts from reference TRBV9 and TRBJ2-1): DSGVTQTPKHLITATGQRVTLRCSPRSGDLSVYWYQQSLDQGLQFLIQYYNGEERAKGNILERFSAQQFPDLHSELNLSSLELGDSALYFCASSQRLAGAPVSQFFGPGTRLTVL.

CDR3 residues: CASSPSDSFSGNTIYF. The CDR3 bases are TGTGCCAGCAGCCCATCCGACAGTTTCTCTGGAAACACCATATATTTT. V is TRBV9 and J is TRBJ1-3; perhaps TRBD1 as D (5 bases). V was clipped by 4 bases and J by 0 bases, with 14 bases between them. The germline CDR1 and CDR2 sequences are SGDLS and YYNGEE. This CDR3 region has 16 residues.

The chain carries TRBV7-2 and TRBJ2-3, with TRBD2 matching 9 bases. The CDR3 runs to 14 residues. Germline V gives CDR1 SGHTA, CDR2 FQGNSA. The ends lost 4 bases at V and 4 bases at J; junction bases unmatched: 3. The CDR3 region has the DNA TGTGCCAGCAGCTCCCTAGCGGGGCCAGATACGCAGTATTTT. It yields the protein CASSSLAGPDTQYF. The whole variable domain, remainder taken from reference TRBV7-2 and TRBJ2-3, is GAGVSQSPSNKVTEKGKDVELRCDPISGHTALYWYRQSLGQGLEFLIYFQGNSAPDKSGLPSDRFSAERTGGSVSTLTIQRTQQEDSAVYLCASSSLAGPDTQYFGPGTRLTVL.

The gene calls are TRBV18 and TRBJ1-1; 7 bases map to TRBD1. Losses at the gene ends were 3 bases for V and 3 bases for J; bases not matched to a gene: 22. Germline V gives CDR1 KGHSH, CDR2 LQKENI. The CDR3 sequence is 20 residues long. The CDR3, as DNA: TGTGCCAGCTCACCTCGACAGGGAATCATACTACCCTATGGGGACACTGAAGCTTTCTTT. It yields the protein CASSPRQGIILPYGDTEAFF.

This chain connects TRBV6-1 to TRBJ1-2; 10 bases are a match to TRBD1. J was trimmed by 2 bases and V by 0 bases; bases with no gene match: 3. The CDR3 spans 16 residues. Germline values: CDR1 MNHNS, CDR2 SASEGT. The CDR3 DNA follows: TGTGCCAGCAGTGAAGCCCAGGGACAGGGGAACTATGGCTACACCTTC. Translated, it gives CASSEAQGQGNYGYTF.

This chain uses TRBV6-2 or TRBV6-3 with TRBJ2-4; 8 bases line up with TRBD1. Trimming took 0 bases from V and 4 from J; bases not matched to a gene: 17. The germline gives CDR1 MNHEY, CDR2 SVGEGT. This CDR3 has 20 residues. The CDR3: CASSYSDRGRGVRQKNIQYF. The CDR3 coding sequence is TGTGCCAGCAGTTACTCTGACAGGGGCAGAGGGGTAAGACAAAAAAACATTCAGTACTTC.

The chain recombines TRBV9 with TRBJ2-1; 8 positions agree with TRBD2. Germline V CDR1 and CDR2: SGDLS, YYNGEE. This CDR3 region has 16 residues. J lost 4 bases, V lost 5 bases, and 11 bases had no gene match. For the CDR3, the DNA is TGTGCCAGCAGTCCTAAAAGCGGGGGCGAGTACAATGAGCAGTTCTTC. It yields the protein CASSPKSGGEYNEQFF.

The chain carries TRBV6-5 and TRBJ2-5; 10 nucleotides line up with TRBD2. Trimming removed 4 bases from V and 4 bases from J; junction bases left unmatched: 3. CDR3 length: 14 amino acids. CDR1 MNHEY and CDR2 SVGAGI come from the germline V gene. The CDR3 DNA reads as TGTGCCAGCAGTTCGAGACTAGCGGGAGAGACCCAGTACTTC. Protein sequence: CASSSRLAGETQYF.

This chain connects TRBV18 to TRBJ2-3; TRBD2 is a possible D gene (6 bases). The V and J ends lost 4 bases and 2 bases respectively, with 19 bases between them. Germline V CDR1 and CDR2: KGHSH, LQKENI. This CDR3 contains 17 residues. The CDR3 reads CASSLRAGGEATDTQYF. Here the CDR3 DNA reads TGTGCCAGCTCACTCCGAGCGGGCGGGGAGGCCACAGATACGCAGTATTTT.

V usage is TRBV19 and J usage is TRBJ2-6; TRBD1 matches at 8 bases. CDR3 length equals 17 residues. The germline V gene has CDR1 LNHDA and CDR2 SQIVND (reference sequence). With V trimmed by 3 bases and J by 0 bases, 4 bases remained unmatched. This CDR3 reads CASSMAGGLSGANVLTF. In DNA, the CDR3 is TGTGCCAGTAGTATGGCAGGGGGCCTCTCTGGGGCCAACGTCCTGACTTTC.

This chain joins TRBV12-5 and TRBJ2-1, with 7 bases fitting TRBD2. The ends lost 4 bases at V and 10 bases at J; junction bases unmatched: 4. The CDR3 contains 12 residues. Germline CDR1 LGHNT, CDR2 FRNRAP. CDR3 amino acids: CASGSLAEEQFF. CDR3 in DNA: TGTGCTAGTGGTTCCCTAGCGGAAGAGCAGTTCTTC.

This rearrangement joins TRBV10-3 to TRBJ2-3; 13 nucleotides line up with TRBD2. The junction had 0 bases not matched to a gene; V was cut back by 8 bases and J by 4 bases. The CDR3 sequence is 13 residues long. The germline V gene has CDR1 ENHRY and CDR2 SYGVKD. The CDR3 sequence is CAIGLAGADTQYF. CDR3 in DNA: TGTGCCATCGGACTAGCGGGGGCAGATACGCAGTATTTT.

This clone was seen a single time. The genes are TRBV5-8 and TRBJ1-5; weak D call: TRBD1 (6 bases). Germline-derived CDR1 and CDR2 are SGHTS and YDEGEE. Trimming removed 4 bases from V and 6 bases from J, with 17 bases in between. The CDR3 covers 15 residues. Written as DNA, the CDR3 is TGTGCCAGCAGCAAAGATTGGGGGCCGGCTCAGCCCCAGCATTTT. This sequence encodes CASSKDWGPAQPQHF.

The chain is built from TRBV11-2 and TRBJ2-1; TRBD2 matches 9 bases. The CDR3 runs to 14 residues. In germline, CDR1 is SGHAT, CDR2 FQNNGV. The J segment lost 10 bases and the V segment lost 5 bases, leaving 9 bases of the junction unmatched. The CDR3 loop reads CASSLGTSRREQFF. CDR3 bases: TGTGCCAGCAGCCTGGGGACTAGCAGGCGAGAGCAGTTCTTC.

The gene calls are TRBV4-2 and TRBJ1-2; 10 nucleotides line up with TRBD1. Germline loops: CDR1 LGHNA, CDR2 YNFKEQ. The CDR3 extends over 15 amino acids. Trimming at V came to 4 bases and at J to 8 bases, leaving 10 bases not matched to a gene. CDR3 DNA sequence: TGTGCCAGCAGCCTAAACGGACAGGGGGAGAGGGGCTACACCTTC. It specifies CASSLNGQGERGYTF.

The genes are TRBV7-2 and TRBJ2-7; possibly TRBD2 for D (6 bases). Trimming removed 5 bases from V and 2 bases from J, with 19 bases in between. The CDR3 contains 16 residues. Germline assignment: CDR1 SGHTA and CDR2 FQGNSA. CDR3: CASSPGWDFLPYEQYF. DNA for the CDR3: TGTGCCAGCAGCCCCGGTTGGGACTTCTTACCCTACGAGCAGTACTTC.

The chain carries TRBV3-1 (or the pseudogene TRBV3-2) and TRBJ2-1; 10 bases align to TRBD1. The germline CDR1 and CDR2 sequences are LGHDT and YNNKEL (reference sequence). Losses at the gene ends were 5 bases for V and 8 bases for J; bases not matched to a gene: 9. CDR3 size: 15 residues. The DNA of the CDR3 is TGTGCCAGCAGCGTCCGACAGGGGGCTTGGGATGAGCAGTTCTTC. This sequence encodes CASSVRQGAWDEQFF.

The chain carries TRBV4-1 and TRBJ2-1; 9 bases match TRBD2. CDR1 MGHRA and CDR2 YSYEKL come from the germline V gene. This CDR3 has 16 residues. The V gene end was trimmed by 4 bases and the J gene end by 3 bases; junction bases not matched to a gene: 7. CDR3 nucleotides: TGCGCCAGCAGCCTCGGGCAGCGGGGGGTCTACAATGAGCAGTTCTTC. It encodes CASSLGQRGVYNEQFF.

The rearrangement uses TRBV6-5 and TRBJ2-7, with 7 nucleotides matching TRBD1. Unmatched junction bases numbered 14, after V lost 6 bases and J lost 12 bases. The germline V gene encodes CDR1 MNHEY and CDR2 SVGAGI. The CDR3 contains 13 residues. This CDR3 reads CASRQLQGTEWYF. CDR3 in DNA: TGTGCCAGCAGACAACTCCAGGGGACAGAGTGGTACTTC.

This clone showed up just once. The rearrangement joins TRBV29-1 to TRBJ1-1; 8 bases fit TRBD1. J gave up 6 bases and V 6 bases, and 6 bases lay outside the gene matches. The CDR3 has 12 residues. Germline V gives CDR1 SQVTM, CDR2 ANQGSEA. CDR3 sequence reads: CSVDRGLAEAFF. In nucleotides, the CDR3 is TGCAGCGTCGACAGGGGTTTAGCTGAAGCTTTCTTT.

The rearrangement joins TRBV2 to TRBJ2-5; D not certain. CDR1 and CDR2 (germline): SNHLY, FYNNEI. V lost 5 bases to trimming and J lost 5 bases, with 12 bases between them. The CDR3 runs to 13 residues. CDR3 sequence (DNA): TGTGCCAGCAGTTTCGATCTTGAGGAGACCCAGTACTTC. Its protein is CASSFDLEETQYF.

In DNA, the CDR3 is TGTGCCAGCAGCTTATTCGGACAGGGGGGCTTCAGCAATCAGCCCCAGCATTTT. Amino acids: CASSLFGQGGFSNQPQHF. The V and J genes are TRBV7-8 and TRBJ1-5, with 10 bases identical to TRBD1. The V segment lost 2 bases and the J segment 1 base; nucleotides outside the gene matches: 8. The V gene's germline CDR1 is SGHVS and CDR2 FQNEAQ. The CDR3 totals 18 residues.

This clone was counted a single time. CDR3 in amino acids: CASYPQGGGYTF. Written as DNA, the CDR3 is TGTGCCAGTTACCCTCAGGGAGGCGGCTACACCTTC. The chain has TRBV19 and TRBJ1-2, with D maybe TRBD1 (5 bases). Germline CDR1 and CDR2: LNHDA and SQIVND (reference sequence). The CDR3 is made up of 12 amino acids. V lost 8 bases and J lost 8, with 15 bases in between.

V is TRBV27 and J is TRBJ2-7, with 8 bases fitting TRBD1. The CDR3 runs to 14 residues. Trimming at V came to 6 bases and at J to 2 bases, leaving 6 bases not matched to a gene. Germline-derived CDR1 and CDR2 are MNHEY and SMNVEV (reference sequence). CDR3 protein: CASRSTGGAYEQYF. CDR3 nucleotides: TGTGCCAGCAGGTCCACAGGGGGTGCCTACGAGCAGTACTTC.

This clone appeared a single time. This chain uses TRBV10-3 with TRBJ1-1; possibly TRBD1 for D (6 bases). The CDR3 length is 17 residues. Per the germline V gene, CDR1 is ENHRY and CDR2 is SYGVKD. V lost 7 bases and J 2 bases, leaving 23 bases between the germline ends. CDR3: CAITTTRGQGSNTEAFF. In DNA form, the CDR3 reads TGTGCCATCACCACAACACGCGGTCAGGGGAGTAACACTGAAGCTTTCTTT.

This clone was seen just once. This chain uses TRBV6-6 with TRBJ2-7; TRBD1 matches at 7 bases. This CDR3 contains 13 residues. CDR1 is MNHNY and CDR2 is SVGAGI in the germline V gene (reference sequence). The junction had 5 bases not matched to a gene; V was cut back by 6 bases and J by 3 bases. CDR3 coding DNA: TGTGCCAGCAGGCTCGACAGGGTCTACGAGCAGTACTTC. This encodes CASRLDRVYEQYF.